A selection of T cell receptor beta chains follows, all from one sample in a study of CD8+CD57+ T cells in acquired aplastic anemia. TCRdb reanalysed the reads using MiXCR and keeps one entry per CDR3 protein. Of about 35,000 distinct CDR3 sequences detected, more than 65% appear once; the ten largest clones hold about 20%. The sequencing input was sorted CD4+, CD8+, or CD8+CD57+ T cells (not recorded which) from PBMCs. These receptors originate from a human donor in good health, serving as a control. The CDR3 runs from the conserved cysteine through the conserved F or W. The order of the fields is J gene, V gene, D gene, clone size, CDR3 DNA, CDR3 protein. D genes are given only for firm matches. Size is omitted from some rows. Given values are once, few, many or a class for expanded clones.

>TRBJ2-5|TRBV12-3/TRBV12-4|TRBD2|once
TGTGCCAGCACAGCATTAGCGGGGCCGCAAGAGACCCAGTACTTC
CASTALAGPQETQYF
>TRBJ1-1|TRBV29-1|.|.
TGCAGCGTTAGGGACGGTAACACTGAAGCTTTCTTT
CSVRDGNTEAFF
>TRBJ1-2|TRBV7-6|.|.
TGTGCCAGCAGCTTAGGGCGGGGTGATTTAGTTTATGGCTACACCTTC
CASSLGRGDLVYGYTF
>TRBJ1-3|TRBV20-1|.|.
TGCAGTGCTAGAGGGGGACGCCACTCTGGAAACACCATATATTTT
CSARGGRHSGNTIYF
>TRBJ2-7|TRBV29-1|.|.
TGCAGCGTAGGGGACCTACCTTCGGGCGAGCAGTACTTC
CSVGDLPSGEQYF
>TRBJ1-6|TRBV20-1|.|.
TGCAGTGCTCCAAAAGGGAATTCACCCCTCCACTTT
CSAPKGNSPLHF
>TRBJ2-1|TRBV19|.|.
TGTGCCAGTAGTCGATCTCGGGGAGATTACAATGAGCAGTTCTTC
CASSRSRGDYNEQFF
>TRBJ1-4|TRBV7-8|TRBD1|.
TGTGCCAGCAGCTCACCTGGACAGGCGGAAACTAATGAAAAACTGTTTTTT
CASSSPGQAETNEKLFF
>TRBJ2-3|TRBV24-1|.|few
TGTGCCACCAGTGTTTCAGATACGCAGTATTTT
CATSVSDTQYF
>TRBJ2-7|TRBV7-2|.|.
TGTGCCAGCAGCCCCGGGCCTTCCTACGAGCAGTACTTC
CASSPGPSYEQYF
>TRBJ1-5|TRBV19|.|.
TGTGCCAGCAGCCCTCATGGAGGGAATCAGTCCCAGCATTTT
CASSPHGGNQSQHF
>TRBJ2-1|TRBV10-3|.|.
TGTGCCATCAGTGAACTCGGAGAGCAGTTCTTC
CAISELGEQFF
>TRBJ2-1|TRBV4-3|TRBD2|.
TGCGCCAGCAGCCAGACTAGCGGGGGGGCCGGGGATGAGCAGTTCTTC
CASSQTSGGAGDEQFF
>TRBJ1-2|TRBV24-1|.|.
TGTGCCACCAGTGCAGGGCTGGGTTACACCTTC
CATSAGLGYTF
>TRBJ2-5|TRBV29-1|TRBD2|.
TGCAGCGTTGTGCGGGGGGCTCAAGAGACCCAGTACTTC
CSVVRGAQETQYF
>TRBJ2-5|TRBV24-1|.|.
TGTGCCATCACCTCTAGGGGGGGGGAGACCCAGTACTTC
CAITSRGGETQYF
>TRBJ1-1|TRBV10-3|.|few
TGTGCCATCAGTGATAGGGAGGGGACTGCTGAAGCTTTCTTT
CAISDREGTAEAFF
>TRBJ1-2|TRBV25-1|.|few
TGTGCCAGCAGTGAAATGCGAGGGGGTTATGGCTACACCTTC
CASSEMRGGYGYTF
>TRBJ2-7|TRBV19|.|.
TGTGCCAGTAGTCCCGGGACACGTACCTACGAGCAGTACTTC
CASSPGTRTYEQYF
>TRBJ2-3|TRBV10-3|.|.
TGTGCCATCAGTGAGAATAGGCCCGGAACTGTTAATACGCAGTATTTT
CAISENRPGTVNTQYF
>TRBJ2-1|TRBV10-1|.|.
TGCGCCAGCAGTGAGCGAGGCGGCGAGCAGTTCTTC
CASSERGGEQFF
>TRBJ1-1|TRBV2|.|.
TGTGCCAGCAGCCCATACGGCAGGAACACTGAAGCTTTCTTT
CASSPYGRNTEAFF
>TRBJ2-7|TRBV2|TRBD2|few
TGTGCCAGCAGTGATCTAGCGGGGGGCTACTACGAGCAGTACTTC
CASSDLAGGYYEQYF
>TRBJ1-2|TRBV2|TRBD1|.
TGTGCCAGCAGGAGAGAGACAGGGGAGCATGGCTACACCTTC
CASRRETGEHGYTF